The clone carrying this T cell receptor (beta chain) appeared a few times. What it binds is not known. This entry comes from a study of radiotherapy plus CTLA-4 blockade in lung cancer. Study as a whole: Objective responses emerged in 15% to 20% of patients, and around 30% attained disease control.

The method was immunoSEQ multiplex PCR; TCRdb's version includes in-frame clones alone and lacks a portion of them. The sample contains approximately 30,000 clones, over 75% of which appear only once. The study, taken as a whole, reports: Early blood T cell clone changes and increased post-radiation serum interferon-beta were reportedly the strongest response predictors. Expansion in blood of tumor-derived TCR clones was seen after radiotherapy plus ipilimumab.

Focal radiation was given together with CTLA-4 blockade (ipilimumab) to patients with chemo-refractory metastatic non-small-cell lung cancer. Specimen: peripheral blood, collected from a patient treated with radiotherapy plus ipilimumab. This receptor was obtained from a human donor with non-small cell lung cancer that progressed on radiotherapy plus ipilimumab.

CDR3 residues: CATSPGLAGGPTIPDTQYF. In nucleotides, the CDR3 is TGTGCCACCAGCCCAGGGCTAGCGGGGGGGCCTACTATCCCAGATACGCAGTATTTT. The chain employs TRBV15 and TRBJ2-3; 12 bases align to TRBD2. V lost 5 bases, J lost 4 bases, and 16 bases stayed unmatched. Germline CDR1 LNHNV, CDR2 YYDKDF (reference sequence). This CDR3 is 19 amino acids long.